The T cell receptor (beta chain) under discussion was sequenced for a study of blood T cell repertoires in COVID-19. Study-wide background: Cohort 3 donors were reported recovered after two negative PCRs, clearance, or symptom resolution.

As processed by the authors: Reference gene primer amplification yielded estimated nucleated cell counts. Assay used: immunoSEQ multiplex PCR; TCRdb lists only in-frame clones, some missing. V, J and clone size reflect that table, while D and trimming were determined from the DNA. The data show fewer than 250,000 clones, with roughly 91% seen just once and approximately 7.2% held by the top ten. The participants were between roughly 18 and 100 years old and came from some 23 US areas. Cohorts were based on clinical histories the participants reported. The germline V and J ends were trimmed by 4 bases and 1 base, with 16 bases remaining between them. The germline V gene has CDR1 LNHDA and CDR2 SQIVND (reference sequence). The CDR3 runs 16 residues.

V and J are TRBV19 and TRBJ1-1; TRBD1 is a possible D gene (5 bases). Input material: PBMCs or T cells enriched from blood (not recorded which). The sequence was obtained from a man younger than 45 in a cohort exposed to, infected with or recovered from COVID-19 (not recorded which). As DNA, the CDR3 is TGTGCCAGTAGTACTGCTCCCTCAAGGGGGAACACTGAAGCTTTCTTT. It yields the protein CASSTAPSRGNTEAFF.